This TCR beta chain was profiled in a study of human T cells and chemical hapten exposure (dated by TCRdb to the early 2020s). Some background on the complete study: Libraries were pooled for sequencing, and variation in per-sample TCR yields was attributed mainly to small differences in library volumes within the pool. The study tracked peripheral blood TCR repertoire changes in vivo during primary and secondary sensitization to the hapten diphenylcyclopropenone (DPC) in alopecia patients. Both TCR alpha and TCR beta chains were sequenced from each blood RNA sample. Summary of the overall study and its limitations: No change with DPC sensitization was found in the number of TCRs above 1 in 1000 frequency, and no evidence of global repertoire structure alterations was found. After repeated subsampling, the strength of the expansion versus patch-test correlation and the threshold at which it became significant changed.

This specimen's time point label, interpreted: healthy volunteer bleed at 2 weeks. Unfractionated whole blood was collected in Tempus Blood RNA tubes, and total RNA was extracted from that blood. Roughly five healthy volunteers were used as TCR sequencing controls and were bled at day 0, 2 weeks and 6 weeks. This clonotype has a handful of counts. Which antigen it targets is not known. No much larger clone is present one base from it, and per-base qualities are unavailable. The library was obtained by RACE. TCRdb shows the sequencer as NextSeq 500. During library preparation, unique molecular identifiers were attached to individual cDNA molecules so that TCRs could be counted quantitatively and reproducibly. The original methods were these. Samples had a median of roughly 100,000 TCRs, with a range from about 23,224 to 700,000. V, J and CDR3 annotation of the TCR reads was performed with the Decombinator software suite. For the PS versus PT1 abundance plots, all samples were subsampled to the same number of TCRs (28,000). TCRs were defined as expanded if absent before sensitization and observed at least eight times at the 2-week time point. Using fastp at Q25 and MiXCR, TCRdb reprocessed the public reads and kept productive beta chains. One record per CDR3 amino acid sequence lists the most common genes and DNA. TCRdb, not the original authors, processed these V and J calls. This sample lists roughly 30,000 distinct CDR3 sequences; around 7% were detected once. Clones ranked in the top ten supply almost 10% of the sample.

CDR1 is given as SGHRS and CDR2 as YFSETQ, both from the germline V gene. The V and J ends are trimmed by 0 bases and 7 bases, leaving 13 bases between them. There are 14 amino acids in the CDR3, from cysteine to phenylalanine inclusive. Only the CDR3 part of the read is kept: 42 bases, read in frame from the first base. This TCR came from a human donor in good health. Some clones in this sample may be carry-over from other donors' samples. The sample consisted of whole blood. The chain couples TRBV5-1 to TRBJ1-1; tentative D gene TRBD1, with 5 bases matching. CDR3 loop: CASSLVDRQFEAFF. In nucleotide form, the sequence is TGCGCCAGCAGCTTGGTAGACAGACAATTTGAAGCTTTCTTT.